The rows below give T cell receptor beta chains drawn from one sample of a study of cytotoxic CD8 clonotypes in ibrutinib-treated CLL. Produced via immunoSEQ multiplex PCR; TCRdb's table is partial and in-frame only. Altogether approximately 70,000 clones are present, 90% being singletons, with the ten largest covering approximately 3.1%. Material: PBMCs, obtained after 12 months of ibrutinib treatment. All receptors come from a human donor with chronic lymphocytic leukemia. CDR3s include the opening cysteine and the closing phenylalanine or tryptophan. The D gene is left open where the match is weak. Some rows mark clone size as missing; the rest say once, few, many or name a class of expanded clone.

v_gene,j_gene,abundance,d_gene,CDR3nt,CDR3aa
TRBV28,TRBJ1-2,NA,NA,TGTGCCAGCTCAGAAGGGGGGGGTTCGGACTATGGCTACACCTTC,CASSEGGGSDYGYTF
TRBV7-9,TRBJ2-1,NA,NA,TGTGCCAGCAGCGACGAGGGACTGATCAATGAGCAGTTCTTC,CASSDEGLINEQFF
TRBV5-1,TRBJ2-5,NA,NA,TGCGCCAGCAGCTTGGGATGGGAGACCCAGTACTTC,CASSLGWETQYF
TRBV7-8,TRBJ1-5,NA,NA,TGTGCCAGCAGCTTAGCGCAATCGCATCAGCCCCAGCATTTT,CASSLAQSHQPQHF
TRBV6-6,TRBJ1-5,few,TRBD1,TGTGCCAGCAGTTACGGACAGGGTTTACCCCAGCATTTT,CASSYGQGLPQHF
TRBV29-1,TRBJ2-5,NA,TRBD2,TGCAGCGTCGACCGACCTAGCGGGATTTCGGGATTCCAAGAGACCCAGTACTTC,CSVDRPSGISGFQETQYF
TRBV28,TRBJ1-1,NA,TRBD1,TGTGCCAGCAGGTCTCATGGGACAGGGAACACTGAAGCTTTCTTT,CASRSHGTGNTEAFF
TRBV5-8,TRBJ1-3,NA,NA,TGTGCCAGCAGCTCCAAGTCAGTTGGTCAAGACACCATATATTTT,CASSSKSVGQDTIYF
TRBV5-1,TRBJ2-1,NA,TRBD2,TGCGCCAGCAGCTCAAACGGACTAGCGGAGGATGAGCAGTTCTTC,CASSSNGLAEDEQFF
TRBV19,TRBJ2-4,few,TRBD1,TGTGCCAGTAGTATTCGACAGGGTCGGGCCAAAAACATTCAGTACTTC,CASSIRQGRAKNIQYF
TRBV5-1,TRBJ2-1,NA,NA,TGCGCCAGCAGCCGCGCGGGACGGAACAATGAGCAGTTCTTC,CASSRAGRNNEQFF
TRBV6-6,TRBJ1-1,NA,NA,TGTGCCAGCGTAGGCCCCGTTGAGGGAATGAACACTGAAGCTTTCTTT,CASVGPVEGMNTEAFF
TRBV27,TRBJ2-3,NA,NA,TGTGCCAGCAGTTGGACTTCGGGAGATACGCAGTATTTT,CASSWTSGDTQYF
TRBV4-2,TRBJ2-1,NA,TRBD2,TGTGCCAGCAGCCAAGAGGGACTAGCGGGAAGGGAGCAGTTCTTC,CASSQEGLAGREQFF
TRBV7-8,TRBJ2-7,once,TRBD2,TGTGCCAGCAGCTTAGGCCGGGACTATTCCTACGAGCAGTACTTC,CASSLGRDYSYEQYF
TRBV19,TRBJ2-5,NA,NA,TGTGCCAGTAGTATAGCCGGACGTCTACAAGAGACCCAGTACTTC,CASSIAGRLQETQYF
TRBV7-3,TRBJ2-5,NA,NA,TGTGCCAGCAGCTTAACGTCCCAGGGCCAGACCCAGTACTTC,CASSLTSQGQTQYF
TRBV6-5,TRBJ1-2,NA,NA,TGTGCCAGCAGTTTCTCCGGGGGCTATGGCTACACCTTC,CASSFSGGYGYTF
TRBV5-4,TRBJ2-1,NA,NA,TGTGCCAGCAGCTTGGTCTACAATGAGCAGTTCTTC,CASSLVYNEQFF
TRBV4-3,TRBJ2-5,NA,TRBD2,TGCGCCAGCAGCCAATTCAAGCTCGGGGGAGGGCCGGGGGAGACCCAGTACTTC,CASSQFKLGGGPGETQYF
TRBV19,TRBJ2-1,NA,NA,TGTGCCAGTAACCCGGAAGGAAATTACAATGAGCAGTTCTTC,CASNPEGNYNEQFF
TRBV5-1,TRBJ1-1,NA,NA,TGCGCCAGCAGCTTGGCTAGCCGGGGGGAGATGAACACTGAAGCTTTCTTT,CASSLASRGEMNTEAFF
TRBV12-5,TRBJ1-5,NA,NA,TGTGCTAGTGGCCCGCCGGGGGGGAGTAATCAGCCCCAGCATTTT,CASGPPGGSNQPQHF
TRBV28,TRBJ2-7,NA,TRBD1,TGTGCCAGTGGGACAGGGCCCTACGAGCAGTACTTC,CASGTGPYEQYF
TRBV7-2,TRBJ2-2,NA,TRBD1,TGTGCCAGCAGCTTAGATAGGACAGGGCCCAACACCGGGGAGCTGTTTTTT,CASSLDRTGPNTGELFF